Listed below are T cell receptor beta chains from one sample, sequenced in a study of PD-1 blockade in classical Hodgkin lymphoma. This table comes from immunoSEQ multiplex PCR, and its TCRdb copy is limited to in-frame clones, with some not included. The sample lists tens of thousands of clones; roughly three quarters were seen once. The source was peripheral blood mononuclear cells (PBMCs), collected before the fourth cycle of nivolumab. The receptors here all came from a human donor with classical Hodgkin lymphoma. Each CDR3 is given without its conserved first and last residue. The size of a clone is reported for some rows only, either as once, few or many, or as a class for expanded clones.

j_gene,abundance,v_gene,CDR3aa
TRBJ2-5,.,TRBV4-1,ASSQGISETQY
TRBJ1-1,once,TRBV6-1,ASTRTGGSTEAF
TRBJ2-7,.,TRBV29-1,SVEGGYEQY
TRBJ2-1,.,TRBV6-1,ASSVVNPINNEQF
TRBJ1-1,.,TRBV5-4,ASSSDRLSEAF
TRBJ1-1,.,TRBV30,AWSSWTPLGYTEAF
TRBJ1-2,.,TRBV5-1,ASSVRAGIYYGYT
TRBJ2-1,.,TRBV4-2,ASSQDGLAAYNEQF
TRBJ1-6,.,TRBV6-5,ASSSSGGTNSPLH
TRBJ2-3,few,TRBV10-1,ASSGTAWTDTQY
TRBJ2-7,.,TRBV9,ASSPRTVGEQY
TRBJ2-5,.,TRBV5-1,ASSSGEVGETQY
TRBJ2-7,.,TRBV28,ASSRQGAGEQY
TRBJ2-5,.,TRBV2,ASRGDRSQETQY
TRBJ2-5,.,TRBV7-6,ASSFSWGGEETQY
TRBJ2-3,.,TRBV30,AWERETADTQY